These T cell receptor beta chains were read from a single sample in a study of identifying expanded T cells in peripheral blood. Some clones are missing from TCRdb's copy, which holds only in-frame ones; the method was immunoSEQ multiplex PCR. The sample includes about 90,000 clones, roughly 87% of them seen just once. Material for sequencing was blood. These receptors all stem from a person between 18 and 75 years old in good health. CDR3s include the opening cysteine and the closing phenylalanine or tryptophan. The order of the fields is clone size, V gene, J gene, D gene, CDR3 DNA, CDR3 protein. The D gene is left open where the match is weak. Some rows mark clone size as missing; the rest say once, few, many or name a class of expanded clone.

.,TRBV18,TRBJ1-1,.,TGTGCCAGCTCACCGGGGTCTAACACTGAAGCTTTCTTT,CASSPGSNTEAFF
.,TRBV19,TRBJ1-5,TRBD1,TGTGCCAGTAGTATAATTACAGGGGGCAGCGGCAATCAGCCCCAGCATTTT,CASSIITGGSGNQPQHF
once,TRBV18,TRBJ1-1,.,TGTGCCAGCTCACCACCGGTAAAGCTGCAGAACACTGAAGCTTTCTTT,CASSPPVKLQNTEAFF
.,TRBV7-6,TRBJ1-1,.,TGTGCCAGCAGCCCACAAGAGTTGGTGAACACTGAAGCTTTCTTT,CASSPQELVNTEAFF
.,TRBV19,TRBJ2-1,TRBD2,TGTGCCAGTATGGTAGCGGGAGGGCTGAATGAGCAGTTCTTC,CASMVAGGLNEQFF
.,TRBV5-6,TRBJ2-7,.,TGTGCCAGCAGCGTACTCACAGGGTTCGGCGAGCAGTACTTC,CASSVLTGFGEQYF
.,TRBV7-9,TRBJ1-5,.,TGTGCCAGCAGCCCGTGGGGCAATCAGCCCCAGCATTTT,CASSPWGNQPQHF
.,TRBV9,TRBJ2-5,TRBD2,TGTGCCAGCAGCGTAGGGCTAGCGGGAGTTGAGACCCAGTACTTC,CASSVGLAGVETQYF
.,TRBV5-6,TRBJ1-2,.,TGTGCCAGCAGTTACGAACAGGTGTCGGGTGGCTACACCTTC,CASSYEQVSGGYTF
once,TRBV9,TRBJ2-2,.,TGTGCCAGCAGCCCTGGGCGGGGCGGGGAGCTGTTTTTT,CASSPGRGGELFF
.,TRBV30,TRBJ1-6,.,TGTGCCTGGAGACCAGGGTTCTCCTATAATTCACCCCTCCACTTT,CAWRPGFSYNSPLHF
.,TRBV2,TRBJ1-1,.,TGTGCAGGCGGGTTGGCGGGACCATCATACGCGGGAGCTTTCTTT,CAGGLAGPSYAGAFF
.,TRBV14,TRBJ1-4,.,TGTGCCAGCAGCCAGGAGGGAACAGTAAGGGAAAAACTGTTTTTT,CASSQEGTVREKLFF
few,TRBV5-4,TRBJ2-7,TRBD1,TGTGCCAGCAGCGTGACAGGGCTCGAGCAGTACTTC,CASSVTGLEQYF
.,TRBV2,TRBJ1-3,.,TGTGCCAGCTTTCCCGGCAGGGCGAGGCTCTCTGGAAACACCATATATTTT,CASFPGRARLSGNTIYF
.,TRBV6-4,TRBJ2-1,TRBD1,TGTGCCAGCAGTGACTTTTCCCTCGGGACAGGGGGCAATGAGCAGTTCTTC,CASSDFSLGTGGNEQFF
.,TRBV5-1,TRBJ2-2,.,TGCGCCAGCATCGCAGGTGTTAAGGGGGAGCTGTTTTTT,CASIAGVKGELFF
.,TRBV6-1,TRBJ1-1,.,TGTGCCAGCAGTGAAGAGGGGAACACTGAAGCTTTCTTT,CASSEEGNTEAFF
.,TRBV27,TRBJ1-2,.,TGTGCCAGCAAATTGGGCAGGGCGAATGGCTACACCTTC,CASKLGRANGYTF
once,TRBV12-5,TRBJ1-5,.,TGTGCTAGTGGGCTCGGGGGTGGCCAGCCCCAGCATTTT,CASGLGGGQPQHF
.,TRBV15,TRBJ2-7,.,TGTGCCACCAGCAGAGAGGGGAGGGGCCCAGGGGACCGTGATAGCCGGACCTACGAGCAGTACTTC,CATSREGRGPGDRDSRTYEQYF
.,TRBV27,TRBJ1-1,.,TGTGCCAGCAGTTTACTTCCCTACAGACCTGAAGCTTTCTTT,CASSLLPYRPEAFF
.,TRBV30,TRBJ2-3,.,TGTGCCTGGACTCCACAGTCAGATACGCAGTATTTT,CAWTPQSDTQYF
.,TRBV4-1,TRBJ2-3,.,TGCGCCAGCAGCCAAGAAGGGAACACAGATACGCAGTATTTT,CASSQEGNTDTQYF
.,TRBV5-1,TRBJ2-3,TRBD1,TGCGCCAGCAGCTTGAGACTTGGGGGACAGACCACAGATACGCAGTATTTT,CASSLRLGGQTTDTQYF
.,TRBV7-9,TRBJ1-5,.,TGTGCCATCCCCGCGAGGACAGGCAATCAGCCCCAGCATTTT,CAIPARTGNQPQHF
.,TRBV11-2,TRBJ2-2,.,TGTGCCAGCAGCCCGGATTGGGACACCGGGGAGCTGTTTTTT,CASSPDWDTGELFF
few,TRBV7-9,TRBJ1-2,.,TGTGCCAGCAGCTTCCCCGGCGACACGAGCTACACCTTC,CASSFPGDTSYTF
few,TRBV19,TRBJ2-7,TRBD2,TGTGCCAGTAGTATAGGGGCTGGGACTAGCGGATACTACGAGCAGTACTTC,CASSIGAGTSGYYEQYF
.,TRBV5-1,TRBJ2-1,TRBD1,TGCGCCAGCAGCTTGGGGACAGGGACCCTAATGAAGTCCTACAATGAGCAGTTCTTC,CASSLGTGTLMKSYNEQFF
.,TRBV29-1,TRBJ2-7,.,TGCAGCCACCATAGCGGAAGGGGGACCTACGAGCAGTACTTC,CSHHSGRGTYEQYF
.,TRBV10-3,TRBJ2-7,TRBD1,TGTGCCATCAGGGACCCAACAGGGGGATACGAGCAGTACTTC,CAIRDPTGGYEQYF
.,TRBV10-1,TRBJ1-5,.,TGCGCCAGGTCCGAGGTTCGGCCCCAGCATTTT,CARSEVRPQHF
.,TRBV2,TRBJ2-4,TRBD1,TGTGCCAGCAGTGAGCCTACAGGGGGCAAAAACATTCAGTACTTC,CASSEPTGGKNIQYF
.,TRBV7-2,TRBJ2-5,TRBD2,TGTGCCAGCAGCTTAGGAGCGGGAGAGGGTCGCGAGACCCAGTACTTC,CASSLGAGEGRETQYF
.,TRBV7-3,TRBJ2-1,.,TGTGCCAGCAGCTTCAACTCGTACAATGAGCAGTTCTTC,CASSFNSYNEQFF
.,TRBV6-1,TRBJ1-5,TRBD1,TGTGCCAGCCTCTTAGGACAGGGCAATCAGCCCCAGCATTTT,CASLLGQGNQPQHF
.,TRBV10-3,TRBJ2-1,.,TGTGCCATCAGGGCAGTGAGCTACAATGAGCAGTTCTTC,CAIRAVSYNEQFF
once,TRBV9,TRBJ2-5,TRBD2,TGTGCCAGCAGCGTGTCAGCCGGGGGGTCATTACAAGAGACCCAGTACTTC,CASSVSAGGSLQETQYF
.,TRBV19,TRBJ1-2,.,TGTGCCAGTAGTATCCGGGGAAACTATGGCTACACCTTC,CASSIRGNYGYTF
.,TRBV5-5,TRBJ2-7,.,TGTGCCAGCAGCTTCACCGGGGTCAGTAGGGAGCAGTACTTC,CASSFTGVSREQYF
.,TRBV2,TRBJ2-7,.,TGTGCCAGCAGATCCCAGGGTGTATCCTACGAGCAGTACTTC,CASRSQGVSYEQYF